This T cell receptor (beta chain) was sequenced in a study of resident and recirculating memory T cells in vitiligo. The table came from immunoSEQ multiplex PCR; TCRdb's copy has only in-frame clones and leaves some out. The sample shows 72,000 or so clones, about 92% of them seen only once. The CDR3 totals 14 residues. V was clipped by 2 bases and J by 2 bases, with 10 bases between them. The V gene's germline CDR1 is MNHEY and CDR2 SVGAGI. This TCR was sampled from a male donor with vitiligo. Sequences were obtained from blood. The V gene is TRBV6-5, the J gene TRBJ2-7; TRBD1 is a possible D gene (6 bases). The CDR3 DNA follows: TGTGCCAGCAGTTACAGCCAGGGGACCTACGAGCAGTACTTC. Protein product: CASSYSQGTYEQYF.